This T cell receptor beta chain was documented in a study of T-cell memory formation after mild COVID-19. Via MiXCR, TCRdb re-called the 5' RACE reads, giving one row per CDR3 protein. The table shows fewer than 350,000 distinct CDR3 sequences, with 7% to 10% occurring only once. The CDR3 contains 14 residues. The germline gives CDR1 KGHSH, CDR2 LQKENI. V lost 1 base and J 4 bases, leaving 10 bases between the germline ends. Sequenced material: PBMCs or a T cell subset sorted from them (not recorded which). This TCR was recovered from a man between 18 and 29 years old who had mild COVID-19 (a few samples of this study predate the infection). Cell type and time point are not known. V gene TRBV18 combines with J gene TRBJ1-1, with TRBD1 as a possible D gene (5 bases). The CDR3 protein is CASSPLGGGTEAFF. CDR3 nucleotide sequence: TGTGCCAGCTCACCACTGGGCGGGGGCACTGAAGCTTTCTTT.